These 16 T cell receptor beta chains came from one sample sequenced in a study of blood T cell repertoires in COVID-19. Some clones are missing from TCRdb's copy, which holds only in-frame ones; the method was immunoSEQ multiplex PCR. The sample comprises about 60,000 clones, approximately 83% of which are singletons, and roughly 10% rests with the top ten. Source material: peripheral blood. The source of these receptors is a man in his forties or fifties with COVID-19, enrolled during active disease.

This sequence joins TRBV19 and TRBJ2-1; maybe TRBD1 (5 bases). The CDR3 contains 13 residues. Germline V gene data show CDR1 as LNHDA and CDR2 as SQIVND (reference sequence). V shed 3 bases and J shed 4 bases, with 7 bases lying between them. The CDR3 DNA follows: TGTGCCAGTAGTATGGACAAATACAATGAGCAGTTCTTC. Protein sequence: CASSMDKYNEQFF.

This chain joins TRBV2 and TRBJ2-3, with TRBD2 identical over 8 bases. The CDR3 runs 18 residues. Losses at the gene ends were 6 bases for V and 2 bases for J; bases not matched to a gene: 16. Germline assignment: CDR1 SNHLY and CDR2 FYNNEI. The CDR3 spells CASRSGVASGPYTDTQYF. The DNA for the CDR3 is TGTGCCAGCAGATCAGGGGTGGCTAGCGGGCCCTACACAGATACGCAGTATTTT.

This clone has only a few counts. The J gene is TRBJ1-1, the V gene TRBV6-5; D uncertain. Trimming took 0 bases from V and 4 from J, leaving 12 bases between them. The CDR3 covers 15 residues. Germline assignment: CDR1 MNHEY and CDR2 SVGAGI. CDR3 nucleotide sequence: TGTGCCAGCAGTTACTCCTGGCGGGGAGGCACTGAAGCTTTCTTT. Protein: CASSYSWRGGTEAFF.

The rearrangement joins TRBV3-1 (or the pseudogene TRBV3-2) to TRBJ2-7; possibly TRBD1 for D (7 bases). Trimming removed 4 bases from V and 3 bases from J, with 13 bases in between. Germline lookup yields CDR1 LGHDT and CDR2 YNNKEL (reference sequence). This CDR3 has 14 amino acids. In DNA form, the CDR3 reads TGTGCCAGCAGCCCCAGACAGGGAGGCTACGAGCAGTACTTC. The encoded protein is CASSPRQGGYEQYF.

The chain recombines TRBV4-1 with TRBJ2-5, with D perhaps TRBD2 (5 bases). CDR1 and CDR2 (germline): MGHRA, YSYEKL. Trimming stripped 4 bases from V and 3 bases from J, with 12 bases between. This CDR3 has 14 residues. CDR3 in DNA: TGCGCCAGCAGCCGGGCGGGCCCTGAAGAGACCCAGTACTTC. Amino acid sequence: CASSRAGPEETQYF.

The genes are TRBV29-1 and TRBJ2-3; TRBD1 agrees at 9 bases. The CDR3 is 15 amino acids. J lost 1 base, V lost 6 bases, and 8 bases had no gene match. CDR1 is SQVTM, CDR2 ANQGSEA, per germline. The CDR3 coding sequence is TGCAGCGTGCCTCTCCGGGACAGGGGCACAGATACGCAGTATTTT. Its translation is CSVPLRDRGTDTQYF.

The V call is TRBV2, the J call TRBJ2-5; 7 nucleotides line up with TRBD1. Losses at the gene ends were 6 bases for V and 6 bases for J; bases not matched to a gene: 7. This CDR3 has 13 amino acids. The germline V gene has CDR1 SNHLY and CDR2 FYNNEI. This CDR3 reads CASSRDREKTQYF. DNA of the CDR3: TGTGCCAGCAGCCGTGACAGGGAGAAGACCCAGTACTTC. Based on the CDR3 plus reference TRBV2 and TRBJ2-5, the full variable domain is EPEVTQTPSHQVTQMGQEVILRCVPISNHLYFYWYRQILGQKVEFLVSFYNNEISEKSEIFDDQFSVERPDGSNFTLKIRSTKLEDSAMYFCASSRDREKTQYFGPGTRLLVL.

This rearrangement joins TRBV12-3 or TRBV12-4 to TRBJ2-7; D uncertain. V dropped 5 bases and J dropped 3 bases, with 8 bases sitting between them. The CDR3 length is 12 residues. As DNA, the CDR3 is TGTGCCAGCAGTCTAAACGGCTACGAGCAGTACTTC. This encodes CASSLNGYEQYF.

This chain connects TRBV27 to TRBJ2-7; 9 nucleotides align to TRBD1. The CDR3 sequence is 15 residues long. Per the germline V gene, CDR1 is MNHEY and CDR2 is SMNVEV (reference sequence). The V gene end was trimmed by 5 bases and the J gene end by 5 bases; junction bases not matched to a gene: 10. The CDR3 DNA sequence: TGTGCCAGCAGTAACTCGCGGGACAGGGTCAACGAGCAGTACTTC. Its protein product is CASSNSRDRVNEQYF.

The chain recombines TRBV7-9 with TRBJ2-1; possibly TRBD2 for D (7 bases). CDR3 length equals 11 residues. Trimming shortened V by 5 bases and J by 15 bases, and 14 bases separated the two germline ends. Germline assignment: CDR1 SEHNR and CDR2 FQNEAQ (reference sequence). The CDR3 DNA reads TGTGCCAGCAGCCCCGGGGGGCGGGGGTTCTTC. It yields the protein CASSPGGRGFF.

This sequence joins TRBV9 and TRBJ1-2, with a tentative D call TRBD1 (6 bases). Trimming took 5 bases from V and 8 from J, leaving 19 bases between them. This CDR3 spans 14 amino acids. The V gene's germline CDR1 is SGDLS and CDR2 YYNGEE. The CDR3 sequence is CASSIEQGSRGYTF. In DNA, the CDR3 is TGTGCCAGCAGTATAGAGCAGGGGTCTAGGGGCTACACCTTC.

The rearrangement uses TRBV6-5 and TRBJ2-3; TRBD2 matches 12 bases. V lost 8 bases and J lost 4; bases outside the gene matches: 4. The CDR3 sequence is 14 residues long. CDR1 is MNHEY, CDR2 SVGAGI, per germline. The CDR3 is CASGGLAGPDTQYF. The CDR3 DNA follows: TGTGCCAGCGGCGGACTAGCGGGACCAGATACGCAGTATTTT.

This clone was seen a handful of times. This chain connects TRBV30 to TRBJ2-3, with D unclear. The ends were cut back, 4 bases at V and 2 bases at J, with 10 bases in the middle. The CDR3 loop spans 13 amino acids. Germline CDR1 GTSNPN, CDR2 SVGIG (reference sequence). The CDR3, as DNA: TGTGCCTGGAAACACCCCCACACAGATACGCAGTATTTT. This gives the protein CAWKHPHTDTQYF.

This chain uses TRBV6-2 or TRBV6-3 with TRBJ1-1, with a possible D match to TRBD1 (6 bases). The V end was cut by 2 bases, the J end by 5 bases, with 9 bases between. The CDR3 has 13 residues. Germline V CDR1 and CDR2: MNHEY, SVGEGT. As DNA, the CDR3 is TGTGCCAGCAGTTACGAAACAGGGACTGAAGCTTTCTTT. It is translated as CASSYETGTEAFF.

This chain uses TRBV5-1 with TRBJ2-1; tentative D call: TRBD1 (6 bases). The V gene lost 5 bases and the J gene lost 6 bases, with 9 bases spanning the gap. This CDR3 spans 12 amino acids. Germline V CDR1 and CDR2: SGHRS, YFSETQ. The CDR3 reads CASRSGVNEQFF. The CDR3 region has the DNA TGCGCCAGCAGGTCAGGGGTCAATGAGCAGTTCTTC.

This chain joins TRBV21-1 and TRBJ1-1; TRBD1 was called by the table and not checked on the DNA. TRBV21-1 is a recognized pseudogene. The CDR3 is 16 residues long. The DNA of the CDR3 is TGTGCCAGCAGCCCCTCGTCCCGGGACAGCCACACTGAAGCTTTCTTT. Its protein product is CASSPSSRDSHTEAFF.